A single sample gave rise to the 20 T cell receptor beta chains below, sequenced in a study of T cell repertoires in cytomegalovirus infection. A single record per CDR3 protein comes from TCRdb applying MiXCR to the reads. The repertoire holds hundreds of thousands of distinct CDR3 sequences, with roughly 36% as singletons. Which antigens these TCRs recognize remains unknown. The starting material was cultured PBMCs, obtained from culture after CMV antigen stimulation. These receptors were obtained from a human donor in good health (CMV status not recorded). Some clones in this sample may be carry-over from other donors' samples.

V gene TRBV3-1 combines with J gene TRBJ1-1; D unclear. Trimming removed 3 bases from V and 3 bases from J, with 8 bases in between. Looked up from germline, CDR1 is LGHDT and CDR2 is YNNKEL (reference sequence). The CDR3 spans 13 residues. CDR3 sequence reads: CASSQGAYTEAFF. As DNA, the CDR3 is TGTGCCAGCAGCCAGGGTGCGTACACTGAAGCTTTCTTT.

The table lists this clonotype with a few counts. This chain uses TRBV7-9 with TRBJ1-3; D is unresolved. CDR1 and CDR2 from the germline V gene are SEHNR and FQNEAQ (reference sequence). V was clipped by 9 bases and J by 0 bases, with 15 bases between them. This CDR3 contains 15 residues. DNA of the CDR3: TGTGCCAGTAGTTCCGGGGATCCCTCTGGAAACACCATATATTTT. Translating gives CASSSGDPSGNTIYF.

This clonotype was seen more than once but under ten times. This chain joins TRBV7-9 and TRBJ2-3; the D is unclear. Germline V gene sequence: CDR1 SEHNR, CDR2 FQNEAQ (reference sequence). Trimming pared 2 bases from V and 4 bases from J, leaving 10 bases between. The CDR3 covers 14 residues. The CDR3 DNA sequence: TGTGCCAGCAGCTTACCGGCCCCCTCAGATACGCAGTATTTT. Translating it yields CASSLPAPSDTQYF.

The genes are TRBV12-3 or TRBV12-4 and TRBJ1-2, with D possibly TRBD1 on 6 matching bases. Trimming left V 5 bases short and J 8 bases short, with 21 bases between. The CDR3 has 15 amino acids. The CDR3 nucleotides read TGTGCCAGCAGTCTCTCGGGGGTAGGGGGTTCGGGCTACACCTTC. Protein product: CASSLSGVGGSGYTF.

The CDR3 DNA reads as TGCGCCAGCAGCTTGGAGGGTCTCACAGATACGCAGTATTTT. This codes for CASSLEGLTDTQYF. V and J are TRBV5-1 and TRBJ2-3; D gene ambiguous. V was cut by 0 bases and J by 2 bases, with 7 bases left in between. This CDR3 region has 14 residues. Germline V gives CDR1 SGHRS, CDR2 YFSETQ.

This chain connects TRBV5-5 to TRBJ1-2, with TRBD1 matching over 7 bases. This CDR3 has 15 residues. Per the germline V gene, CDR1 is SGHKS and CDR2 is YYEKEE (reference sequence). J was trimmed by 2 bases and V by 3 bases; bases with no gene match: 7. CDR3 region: CASSWGQPLNYGYTF. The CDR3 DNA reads TGTGCCAGCAGCTGGGGACAGCCTTTAAACTATGGCTACACCTTC.

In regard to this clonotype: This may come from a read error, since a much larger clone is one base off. The CDR3, as DNA: TGTGCCAGCATCTTAGGGGACACAACGGGGGTAGCTGAAGCTTTCTTT. This encodes CASILGDTTGVAEAFF. The rearrangement links TRBV7-2 to TRBJ1-1, with a possible D match to TRBD1 (6 bases). Germline values: CDR1 SGHTA, CDR2 FQGNSA. The CDR3 runs to 16 residues.

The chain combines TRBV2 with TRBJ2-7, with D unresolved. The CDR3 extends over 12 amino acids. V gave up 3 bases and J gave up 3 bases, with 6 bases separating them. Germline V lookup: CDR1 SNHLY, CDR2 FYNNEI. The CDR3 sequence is CASSDLDYEQYF. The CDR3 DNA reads TGTGCCAGCAGTGACTTAGACTACGAGCAGTACTTC.

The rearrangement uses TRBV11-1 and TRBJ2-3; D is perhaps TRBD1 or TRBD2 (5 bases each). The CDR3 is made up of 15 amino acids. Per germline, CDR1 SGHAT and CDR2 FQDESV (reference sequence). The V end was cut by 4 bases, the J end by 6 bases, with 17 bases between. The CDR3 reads CASSSGTAGWDTQYF. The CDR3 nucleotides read TGTGCCAGCAGCTCGGGGACCGCCGGTTGGGATACGCAGTATTTT.

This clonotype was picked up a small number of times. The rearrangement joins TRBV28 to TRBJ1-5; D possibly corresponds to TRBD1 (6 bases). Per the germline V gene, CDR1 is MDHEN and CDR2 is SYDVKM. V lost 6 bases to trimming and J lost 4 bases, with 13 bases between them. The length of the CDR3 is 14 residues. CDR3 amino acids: CASRRSRGNQPQHF. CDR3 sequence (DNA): TGTGCCAGCAGGCGATCCAGGGGAAATCAGCCCCAGCATTTT.

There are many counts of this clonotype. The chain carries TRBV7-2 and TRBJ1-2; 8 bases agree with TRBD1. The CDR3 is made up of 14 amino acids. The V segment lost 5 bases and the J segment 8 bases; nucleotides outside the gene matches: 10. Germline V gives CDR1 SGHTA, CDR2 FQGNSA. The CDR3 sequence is CASSKSGRGPGYTF. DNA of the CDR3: TGTGCCAGCAGCAAAAGCGGCAGGGGGCCCGGCTACACCTTC.

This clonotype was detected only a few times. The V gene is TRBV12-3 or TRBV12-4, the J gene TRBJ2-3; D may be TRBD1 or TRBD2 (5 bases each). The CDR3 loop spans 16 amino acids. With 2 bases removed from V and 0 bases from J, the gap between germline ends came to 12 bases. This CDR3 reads CASSLRSGDSTDTQYF. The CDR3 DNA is TGTGCCAGCAGTTTAAGGTCCGGGGACAGCACAGATACGCAGTATTTT.

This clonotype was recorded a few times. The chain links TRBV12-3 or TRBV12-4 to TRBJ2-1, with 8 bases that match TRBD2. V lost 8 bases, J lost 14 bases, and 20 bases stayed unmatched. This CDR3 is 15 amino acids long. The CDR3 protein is CASRPRRREVVSEFF. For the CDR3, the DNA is TGTGCCAGCCGCCCACGCCGGCGGGAGGTTGTTTCTGAGTTCTTC.

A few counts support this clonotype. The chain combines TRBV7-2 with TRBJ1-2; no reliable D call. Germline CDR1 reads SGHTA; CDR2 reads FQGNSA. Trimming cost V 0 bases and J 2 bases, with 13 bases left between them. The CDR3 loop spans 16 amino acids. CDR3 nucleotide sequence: TGTGCCAGCAGCTTAGCCCCGGGCACCTCAAACTATGGCTACACCTTC. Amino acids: CASSLAPGTSNYGYTF.

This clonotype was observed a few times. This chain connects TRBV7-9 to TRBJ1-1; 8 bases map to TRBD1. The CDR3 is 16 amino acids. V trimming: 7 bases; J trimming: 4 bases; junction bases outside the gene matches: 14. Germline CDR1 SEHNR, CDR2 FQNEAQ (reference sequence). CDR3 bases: TGTGCCAGCATGTGGACAGGGCAGGCCGGGGGCACTGAAGCTTTCTTT. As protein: CASMWTGQAGGTEAFF.

CDR3 residues: CASMTTSGHYEQYF. CDR3 DNA: TGTGCCAGCATGACGACTAGCGGGCACTACGAGCAGTACTTC. The chain recombines TRBV27 with TRBJ2-7, with TRBD2 matching over 10 bases. The trim removed 7 bases at V and 3 bases at J, leaving 6 bases unmatched. This CDR3 is built from 14 residues. Germline CDR1 is MNHEY and CDR2 is SMNVEV (reference sequence).

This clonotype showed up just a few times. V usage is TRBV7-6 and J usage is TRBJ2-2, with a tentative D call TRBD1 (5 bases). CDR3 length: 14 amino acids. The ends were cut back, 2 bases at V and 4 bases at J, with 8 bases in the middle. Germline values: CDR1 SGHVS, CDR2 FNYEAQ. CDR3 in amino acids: CASSLYQGTGELFF. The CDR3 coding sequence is TGTGCCAGCAGCTTATACCAGGGCACCGGGGAGCTGTTTTTT. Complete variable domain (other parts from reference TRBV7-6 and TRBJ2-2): GAGVSQSPRYKVTKRGQDVALRCDPISGHVSLYWYRQALGQGPEFLTYFNYEAQQDKSGLPNDRFSAERPEGSISTLTIQRTEQRDSAMYRCASSLYQGTGELFFGEGSRLTVL.

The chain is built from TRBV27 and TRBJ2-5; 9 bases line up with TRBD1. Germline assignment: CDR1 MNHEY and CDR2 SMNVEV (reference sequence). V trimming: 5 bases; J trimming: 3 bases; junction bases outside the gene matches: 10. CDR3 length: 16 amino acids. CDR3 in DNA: TGTGCCAGCAGTCCCCTCACCGGGACAGGGAAAGAGACCCAGTACTTC. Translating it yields CASSPLTGTGKETQYF.

The CDR3, as DNA: TGCAGTGCTAGAGGTCGTGGCACTGAAGCTTTCTTT. Translation: CSARGRGTEAFF. V gene TRBV20-1 combines with J gene TRBJ1-1, with D unclear. The CDR3 covers 12 residues. The V end lost 1 base, the J end lost 4 bases, and 7 bases lay between the germline ends. Germline values: CDR1 DFQATT, CDR2 SNEGSKA (reference sequence).

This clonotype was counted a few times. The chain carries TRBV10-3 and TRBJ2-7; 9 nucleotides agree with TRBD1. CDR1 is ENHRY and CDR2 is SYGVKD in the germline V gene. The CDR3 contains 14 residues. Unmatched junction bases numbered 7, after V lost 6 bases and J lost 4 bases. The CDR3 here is CAIRGGTGRYEQYF. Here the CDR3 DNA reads TGTGCCATCAGGGGCGGGACAGGGAGGTACGAGCAGTACTTC.